The sequence of this T cell receptor beta chain was determined in a study of T cell repertoires in cytomegalovirus infection. Looking at the study overall: Newly reported HLA-C-restricted and thoroughly characterized HLA-B-restricted CMV epitopes were employed. Carrying CMV and the relevant HLA type showed in public TCR beta signatures.

TCRdb reanalysed the reads using MiXCR and keeps one entry per CDR3 protein. The sample contains about 160,000 distinct CDR3 sequences, about a fifth of which appear only once. V lost 8 bases, J lost 0 bases, and 20 bases lay in between. The CDR3 sequence is 17 residues long. Germline CDR1 is MNHEY and CDR2 is SVGEGT. Remarks on this clonotype: Its antigen is not known.

The rearrangement joins TRBV6-2 or TRBV6-3 to TRBJ2-1, with a weak D call TRBD1 (6 bases). The source is a human donor in good health (CMV status not recorded). Some clones in this sample may be carry-over from other donors' samples. The sample was CD8+ T cells from cultured PBMCs, taken from culture after CMV antigen stimulation. The CDR3 DNA sequence: TGTGCCAGCTCGATAAGGACAGCTCACAGCTCCTACAATGAGCAGTTCTTC. Its protein product is CASSIRTAHSSYNEQFF.